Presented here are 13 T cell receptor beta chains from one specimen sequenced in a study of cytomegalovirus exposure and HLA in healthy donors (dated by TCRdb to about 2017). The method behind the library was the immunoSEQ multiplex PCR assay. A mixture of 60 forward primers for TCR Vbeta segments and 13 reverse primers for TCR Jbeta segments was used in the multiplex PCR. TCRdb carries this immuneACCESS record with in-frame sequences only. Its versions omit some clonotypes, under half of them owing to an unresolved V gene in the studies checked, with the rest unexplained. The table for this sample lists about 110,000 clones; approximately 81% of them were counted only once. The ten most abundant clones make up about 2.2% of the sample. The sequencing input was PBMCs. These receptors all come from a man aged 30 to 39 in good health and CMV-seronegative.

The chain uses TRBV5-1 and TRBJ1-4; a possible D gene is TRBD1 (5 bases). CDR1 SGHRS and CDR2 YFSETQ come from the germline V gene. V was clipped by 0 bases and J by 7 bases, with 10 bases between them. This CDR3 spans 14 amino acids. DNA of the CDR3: TGCGCCAGCAGCTTGGGGGGGGGTTTTGAAAAACTGTTTTTT. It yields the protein CASSLGGGFEKLFF.

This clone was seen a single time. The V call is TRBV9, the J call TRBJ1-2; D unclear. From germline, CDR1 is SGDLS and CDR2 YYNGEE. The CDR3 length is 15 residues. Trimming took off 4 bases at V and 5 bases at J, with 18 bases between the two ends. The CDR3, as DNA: TGTGCCAGCAGCCTGTCGCACAGTCGGTCATATGGCTACACCTTC. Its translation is CASSLSHSRSYGYTF. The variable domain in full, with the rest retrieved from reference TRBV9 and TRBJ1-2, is DSGVTQTPKHLITATGQRVTLRCSPRSGDLSVYWYQQSLDQGLQFLIQYYNGEERAKGNILERFSAQQFPDLHSELNLSSLELGDSALYFCASSLSHSRSYGYTFGSGTRLTVV.

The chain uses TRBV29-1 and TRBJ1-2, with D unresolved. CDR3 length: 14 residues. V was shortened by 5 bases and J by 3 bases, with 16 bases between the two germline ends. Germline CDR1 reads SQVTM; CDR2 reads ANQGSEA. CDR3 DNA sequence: TGCAGCGTTCCAGGAGGGTACTTGGACTATGGCTACACCTTC. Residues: CSVPGGYLDYGYTF.

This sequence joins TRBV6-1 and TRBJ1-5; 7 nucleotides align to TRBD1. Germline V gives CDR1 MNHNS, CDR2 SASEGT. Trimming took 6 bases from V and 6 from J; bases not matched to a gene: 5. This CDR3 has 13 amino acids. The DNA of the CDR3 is TGTGCCAGCAGCGGGACAGTAGGTCAGCCCCAGCATTTT. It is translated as CASSGTVGQPQHF.

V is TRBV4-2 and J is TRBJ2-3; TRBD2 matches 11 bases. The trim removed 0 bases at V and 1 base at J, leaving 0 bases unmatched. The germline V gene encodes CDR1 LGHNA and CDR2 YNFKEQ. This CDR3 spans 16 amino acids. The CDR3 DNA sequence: TGTGCCAGCAGCCAAGAACTAGCGGGGGGCACAGATACGCAGTATTTT. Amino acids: CASSQELAGGTDTQYF.

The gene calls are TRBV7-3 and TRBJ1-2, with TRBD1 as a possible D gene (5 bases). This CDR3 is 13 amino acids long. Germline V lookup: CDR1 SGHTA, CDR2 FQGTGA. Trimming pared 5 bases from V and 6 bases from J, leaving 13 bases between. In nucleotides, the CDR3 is TGTGCCAGCAGCCCAACAGGTTACAATGGCTACACCTTC. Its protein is CASSPTGYNGYTF.

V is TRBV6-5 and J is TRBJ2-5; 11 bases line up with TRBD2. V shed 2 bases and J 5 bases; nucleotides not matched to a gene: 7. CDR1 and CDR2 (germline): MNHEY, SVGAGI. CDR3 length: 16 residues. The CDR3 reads CASSYGSGRAGETQYF. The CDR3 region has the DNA TGTGCCAGCAGTTACGGTAGCGGGAGGGCCGGGGAGACCCAGTACTTC.

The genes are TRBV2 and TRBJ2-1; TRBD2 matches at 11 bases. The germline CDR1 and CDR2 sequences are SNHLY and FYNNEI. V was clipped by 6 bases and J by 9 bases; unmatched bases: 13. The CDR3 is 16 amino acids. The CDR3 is CASRAGLADRFGEQFF. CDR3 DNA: TGTGCCAGCAGGGCGGGACTAGCGGACCGTTTTGGTGAGCAGTTCTTC.

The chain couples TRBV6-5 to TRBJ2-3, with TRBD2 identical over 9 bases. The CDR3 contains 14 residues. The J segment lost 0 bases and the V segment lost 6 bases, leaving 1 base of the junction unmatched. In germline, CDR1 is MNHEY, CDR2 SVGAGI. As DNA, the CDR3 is TGTGCCAGCAGGACTAGCGGTAGCACAGATACGCAGTATTTT. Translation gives CASRTSGSTDTQYF.

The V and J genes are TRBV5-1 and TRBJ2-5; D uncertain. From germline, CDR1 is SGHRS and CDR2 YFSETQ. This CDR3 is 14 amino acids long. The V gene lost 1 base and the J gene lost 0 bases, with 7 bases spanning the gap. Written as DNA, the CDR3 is TGCGCCAGCAGCTTGACTACCAACCAAGAGACCCAGTACTTC. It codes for CASSLTTNQETQYF.

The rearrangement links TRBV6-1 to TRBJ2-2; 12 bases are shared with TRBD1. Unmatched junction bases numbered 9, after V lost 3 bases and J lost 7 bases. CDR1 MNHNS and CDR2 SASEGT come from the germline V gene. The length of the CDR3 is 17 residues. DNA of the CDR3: TGTGCCAGCAGTGACCGGGACAGGGGGCCGCTTGGCGGGGAGCTGTTTTTT. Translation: CASSDRDRGPLGGELFF.

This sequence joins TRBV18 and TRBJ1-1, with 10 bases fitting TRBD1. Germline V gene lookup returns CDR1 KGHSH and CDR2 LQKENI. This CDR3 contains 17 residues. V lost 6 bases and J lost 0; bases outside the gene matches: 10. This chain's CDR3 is CASSGQGEYHMNTEAFF. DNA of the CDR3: TGTGCCAGCTCCGGACAGGGGGAGTATCACATGAACACTGAAGCTTTCTTT.

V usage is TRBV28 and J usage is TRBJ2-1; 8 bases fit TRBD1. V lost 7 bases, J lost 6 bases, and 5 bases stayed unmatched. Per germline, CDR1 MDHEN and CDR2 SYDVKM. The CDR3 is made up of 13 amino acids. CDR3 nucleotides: TGTGCCAGCACCACACAGGGGGTCAATGAGCAGTTCTTC. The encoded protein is CASTTQGVNEQFF.